These 18 T cell receptor beta chains share one sample of origin, sequenced in a study of radiotherapy plus CTLA-4 blockade in lung cancer. Measured with immunoSEQ multiplex PCR; TCRdb has only the in-frame clones, and not every one. Of roughly 50,000 clones in the sample, roughly four fifths were seen once. The sequencing used peripheral blood, collected from a patient treated with radiotherapy plus ipilimumab. The source of these receptors is a human donor with non-small cell lung cancer whose response to radiotherapy plus ipilimumab could not be evaluated.

This chain connects TRBV18 to TRBJ1-1; 7 nucleotides line up with TRBD1. The CDR3 runs to 16 residues. With 3 bases clipped from V and 1 base from J, the junction kept 8 bases outside the gene matches. Germline-derived CDR1 and CDR2 are KGHSH and LQKENI. The CDR3: CASSPLQGWENTEAFF. The CDR3 nucleotides read TGTGCCAGCTCACCGCTACAGGGGTGGGAGAACACTGAAGCTTTCTTT.

The chain is built from TRBV27 and TRBJ2-7; D perhaps matches TRBD2 (7 bases). The CDR3 consists of 14 residues. The V and J ends lost 10 bases and 6 bases respectively, with 22 bases between them. CDR1 MNHEY and CDR2 SMNVEV come from the germline V gene (reference sequence). CDR3 DNA: TGTGCCATCAAGGGTATTAGGGGGGAGGGCGAGCAGTACTTC. Translated, it gives CAIKGIRGEGEQYF.

The rearrangement links TRBV29-1 to TRBJ2-3, with unresolved D. V lost 0 bases to trimming and J lost 0 bases, with 7 bases between them. The CDR3 is 14 residues long. Per the germline V gene, CDR1 is SQVTM and CDR2 is ANQGSEA. CDR3 residues: CSVEEVDSTDTQYF. The CDR3 bases are TGCAGCGTTGAAGAGGTAGATAGCACAGATACGCAGTATTTT.

The chain combines TRBV19 with TRBJ1-2; D is uncertain. The CDR3 has 15 residues. Germline V gives CDR1 LNHDA, CDR2 SQIVND (reference sequence). V was trimmed by 4 bases and J by 8 bases, leaving 20 bases between them. CDR3 residues: CASSRSGPLSMGYTF. The CDR3 DNA reads TGTGCCAGTAGTAGAAGTGGTCCCCTATCTATGGGCTACACCTTC.

This chain links TRBV5-1 with TRBJ2-3, with TRBD2 identical over 15 bases. Germline V gene lookup returns CDR1 SGHRS and CDR2 YFSETQ. CDR3 length: 16 amino acids. Unmatched junction bases numbered 5, after V lost 4 bases and J lost 5 bases. In nucleotides, the CDR3 is TGCGCCAGCAGCCCAGGACTAGCGGGAGGGTTAGATACGCAGTATTTT. This gives the protein CASSPGLAGGLDTQYF. The variable domain in full, completed from reference TRBV5-1 and TRBJ2-3, reads KAGVTQTPRYLIKTRGQQVTLSCSPISGHRSVSWYQQTPGQGLQFLFEYFSETQRNKGNFPGRFSGRQFSNSRSEMNVSTLELGDSALYLCASSPGLAGGLDTQYFGPGTRLTVL.

The chain combines TRBV7-2 with TRBJ2-2; a weak D match, TRBD2 (6 bases). V was cut by 2 bases and J by 7 bases, with 11 bases left in between. Germline-derived CDR1 and CDR2 are SGHTA and FQGNSA. The CDR3 consists of 14 residues. CDR3 amino acids: CASSLSPTSGELFF. CDR3 DNA: TGTGCCAGCAGCTTATCCCCGACTAGCGGGGAGCTGTTTTTT.

This clone was picked up one time. The V call is TRBV28, the J call TRBJ1-2, with 10 bases aligning to TRBD1. The CDR3 runs to 14 residues. J gave up 8 bases and V 3 bases, and 6 bases lay outside the gene matches. Germline V CDR1 and CDR2: MDHEN, SYDVKM. This CDR3 reads CASSFDGTGAGYTF. CDR3 coding DNA: TGTGCCAGCAGTTTCGACGGGACAGGGGCCGGCTACACCTTC.

This clone was seen once. This sequence joins TRBV28 and TRBJ2-5; the D gene is possibly TRBD2 (6 bases). The CDR3 has 16 residues. V was cut by 5 bases and J by 1 base, with 17 bases left in between. CDR1 is MDHEN and CDR2 is SYDVKM in the germline V gene. The chain's CDR3 is CASSPRWRGPQETQYF. The CDR3 DNA reads as TGTGCCAGCAGTCCCAGGTGGAGGGGACCCCAAGAGACCCAGTACTTC. Supplemented by reference TRBV28 and TRBJ2-5, the full variable domain reads DVKVTQSSRYLVKRTGEKVFLECVQDMDHENMFWYRQDPGLGLRLIYFSYDVKMKEKGDIPEGYSVSREKKERFSLILESASTNQTSMYLCASSPRWRGPQETQYFGPGTRLLVL.

This clone was detected once. The CDR3 here is CASSLFHSGTGYEQYF. CDR3 DNA: TGTGCCAGCAGCCTATTCCATTCCGGGACAGGTTACGAGCAGTACTTC. The J gene is TRBJ2-7, the V gene TRBV7-2, with TRBD1 matching 8 bases. The V gene end was trimmed by 5 bases and the J gene end by 4 bases; junction bases not matched to a gene: 13. The CDR3 is 16 residues long. Germline V lookup: CDR1 SGHTA, CDR2 FQGNSA.

This chain connects TRBV27 to TRBJ2-7, with TRBD2 identical over 10 bases. The J segment lost 5 bases and the V segment lost 2 bases, leaving 6 bases of the junction unmatched. Germline V gene data show CDR1 as MNHEY and CDR2 as SMNVEV (reference sequence). The length of the CDR3 is 15 residues. CDR3 sequence reads: CASSLRSSGSNEQYF. The CDR3 DNA sequence: TGTGCCAGCAGTTTAAGGTCTAGCGGGAGTAACGAGCAGTACTTC.

V is TRBV29-1 and J is TRBJ2-7; tentative D call: TRBD2 (6 bases). Trimming left V 5 bases short and J 4 bases short, with 21 bases between. Germline CDR1 and CDR2: SQVTM and ANQGSEA. The CDR3 extends over 15 amino acids. The CDR3 DNA reads as TGCAGCGTTACCGTCTGGAGGGTGACGGAGTACGAGCAGTACTTC. It specifies CSVTVWRVTEYEQYF.

The V call is TRBV27, the J call TRBJ2-6; no clear D gene. V gave up 2 bases and J gave up 1 base, with 3 bases separating them. CDR1 and CDR2 (germline): MNHEY, SMNVEV (reference sequence). The CDR3 runs to 14 residues. CDR3 protein: CASSLRSGANVLTF. In DNA, the CDR3 is TGTGCCAGCAGTTTACGGTCTGGGGCCAACGTCCTGACTTTC.

The genes are TRBV7-2 and TRBJ2-7; 7 nucleotides line up with TRBD1. The CDR3 totals 16 residues. The ends lost 6 bases at V and 5 bases at J; junction bases unmatched: 16. CDR1 is SGHTA, CDR2 FQGNSA, per germline. The CDR3 region is CASRDAGHRGGHEQYF. CDR3 nucleotides: TGTGCCAGCAGGGATGCCGGCCACAGGGGTGGGCACGAGCAGTACTTC.

The chain is built from TRBV11-2 and TRBJ2-6; 9 bases map to TRBD1. This CDR3 contains 20 residues. The J segment lost 3 bases and the V segment lost 0 bases, leaving 12 bases of the junction unmatched. Per the germline V gene, CDR1 is SGHAT and CDR2 is FQNNGV. The CDR3 DNA reads TGTGCCAGCAGCTTAGATTTTGCGGGACAGGGATGGGTTGGGGCCAACGTCCTGACTTTC. As protein: CASSLDFAGQGWVGANVLTF.

The V and J genes are TRBV6-1 and TRBJ2-1; D is undetermined. CDR1 and CDR2 (germline): MNHNS, SASEGT. This CDR3 spans 16 amino acids. Trimming shortened V by 2 bases and J by 0 bases, and 11 bases separated the two germline ends. This CDR3 reads CASSELSFPSYNEQFF. CDR3 in DNA: TGTGCCAGCAGTGAACTTAGCTTTCCCTCCTACAATGAGCAGTTCTTC.

V is TRBV30 and J is TRBJ1-2; TRBD1 agrees at 10 bases. Germline values: CDR1 GTSNPN, CDR2 SVGIG (reference sequence). Trimming at V came to 2 bases and at J to 6 bases, leaving 6 bases not matched to a gene. The length of the CDR3 is 14 residues. The CDR3 DNA follows: TGTGCCTGGAGTCCGGGACAGGGGCATGATGGCTACACCTTC. It yields the protein CAWSPGQGHDGYTF.

The chain uses TRBV6-1 and TRBJ2-4, with 7 nucleotides matching TRBD2. Germline V lookup: CDR1 MNHNS, CDR2 SASEGT. This CDR3 contains 15 residues. J gave up 5 bases and V 5 bases, and 9 bases lay outside the gene matches. This CDR3 reads CASSSAGREQNIQYF. CDR3 bases: TGTGCCAGCAGTAGTGCGGGGAGGGAACAAAACATTCAGTACTTC.

The count of this clone is one. The chain has TRBV28 and TRBJ1-5; the D gene is possibly TRBD1 (5 bases). Trimming removed 4 bases at V and 3 bases at J, with 13 bases between. The CDR3 is made up of 15 amino acids. CDR1 is MDHEN, CDR2 SYDVKM, per germline. The CDR3 is CASSSDSYLNQPQHF. The CDR3 nucleotides read TGTGCCAGCAGTTCCGACAGCTACCTCAATCAGCCCCAGCATTTT.